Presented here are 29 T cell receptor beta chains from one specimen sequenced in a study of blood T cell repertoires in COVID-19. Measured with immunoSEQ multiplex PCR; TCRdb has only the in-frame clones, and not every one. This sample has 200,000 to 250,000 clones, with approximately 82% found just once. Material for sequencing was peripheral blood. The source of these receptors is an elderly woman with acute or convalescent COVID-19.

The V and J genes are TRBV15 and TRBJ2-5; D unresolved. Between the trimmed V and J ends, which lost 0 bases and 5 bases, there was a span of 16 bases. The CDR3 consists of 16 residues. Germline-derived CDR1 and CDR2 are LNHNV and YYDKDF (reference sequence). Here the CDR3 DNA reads TGTGCCACCAGCAGAGAAAAACTGAGCGTTCCTGAGACCCAGTACTTC. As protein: CATSREKLSVPETQYF.

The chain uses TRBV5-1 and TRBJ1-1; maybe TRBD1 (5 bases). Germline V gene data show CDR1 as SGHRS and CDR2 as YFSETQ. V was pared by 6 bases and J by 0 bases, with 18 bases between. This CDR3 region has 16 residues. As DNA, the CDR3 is TGCGCCAGCAACATAGAGCCCGACAGTATGAACACTGAAGCTTTCTTT. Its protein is CASNIEPDSMNTEAFF.

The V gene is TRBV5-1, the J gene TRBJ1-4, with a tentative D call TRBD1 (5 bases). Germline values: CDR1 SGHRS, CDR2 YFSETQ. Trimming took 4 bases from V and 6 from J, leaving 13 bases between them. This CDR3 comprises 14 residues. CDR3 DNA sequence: TGCGCCAGCAGCGAGGGACTGTCGGATGAAAAACTGTTTTTT. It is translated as CASSEGLSDEKLFF.

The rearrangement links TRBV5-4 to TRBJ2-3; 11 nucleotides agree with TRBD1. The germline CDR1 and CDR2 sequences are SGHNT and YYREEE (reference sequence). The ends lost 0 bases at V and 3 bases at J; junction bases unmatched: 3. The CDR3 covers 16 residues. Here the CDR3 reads CASSLGTGGMTDTQYF. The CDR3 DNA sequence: TGTGCCAGCAGCTTGGGGACAGGGGGCATGACAGATACGCAGTATTTT.

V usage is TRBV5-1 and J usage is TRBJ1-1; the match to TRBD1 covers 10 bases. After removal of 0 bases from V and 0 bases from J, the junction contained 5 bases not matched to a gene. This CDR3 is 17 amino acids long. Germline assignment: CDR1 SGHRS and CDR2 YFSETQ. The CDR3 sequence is CASSLAGTGVMNTEAFF. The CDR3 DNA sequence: TGCGCCAGCAGCTTGGCTGGGACAGGGGTAATGAACACTGAAGCTTTCTTT.

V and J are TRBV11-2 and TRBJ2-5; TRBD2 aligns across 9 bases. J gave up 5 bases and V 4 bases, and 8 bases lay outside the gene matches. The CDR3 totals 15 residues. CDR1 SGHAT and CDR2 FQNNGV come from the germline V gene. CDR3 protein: CASSSDSGGRETQYF. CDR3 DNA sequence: TGTGCCAGCAGCTCAGATAGCGGGGGTCGGGAGACCCAGTACTTC.

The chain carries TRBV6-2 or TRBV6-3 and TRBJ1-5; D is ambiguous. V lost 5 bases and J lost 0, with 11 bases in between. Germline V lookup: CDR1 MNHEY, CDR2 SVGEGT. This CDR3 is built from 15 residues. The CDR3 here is CASSPESYSNQPQHF. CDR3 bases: TGTGCCAGCAGTCCGGAGAGTTATAGCAATCAGCCCCAGCATTTT.

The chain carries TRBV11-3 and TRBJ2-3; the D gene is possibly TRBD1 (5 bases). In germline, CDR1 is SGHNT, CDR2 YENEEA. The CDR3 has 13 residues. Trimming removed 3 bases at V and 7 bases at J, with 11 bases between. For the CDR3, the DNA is TGTGCCAGCAGCTTGGGCAGACAGAATACGCAGTATTTT. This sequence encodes CASSLGRQNTQYF.

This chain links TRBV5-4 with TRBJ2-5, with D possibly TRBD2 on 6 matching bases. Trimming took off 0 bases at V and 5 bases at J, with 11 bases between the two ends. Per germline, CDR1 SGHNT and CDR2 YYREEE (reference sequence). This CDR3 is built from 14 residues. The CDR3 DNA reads TGTGCCAGCAGCTTGGCCACTGGGAGGGAGACCCAGTACTTC. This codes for CASSLATGRETQYF.

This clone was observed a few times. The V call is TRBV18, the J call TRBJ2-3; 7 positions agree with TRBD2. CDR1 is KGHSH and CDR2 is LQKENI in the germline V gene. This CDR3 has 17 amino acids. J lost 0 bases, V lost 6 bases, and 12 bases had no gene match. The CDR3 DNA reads TGTGCCAGCTCCCCAGTGCACCTAGCGGAAAGCACAGATACGCAGTATTTT. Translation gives CASSPVHLAESTDTQYF.

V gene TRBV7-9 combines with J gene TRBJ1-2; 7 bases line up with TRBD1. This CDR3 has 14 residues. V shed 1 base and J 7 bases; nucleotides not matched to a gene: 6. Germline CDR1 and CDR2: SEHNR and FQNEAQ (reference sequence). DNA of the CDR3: TGTGCCAGCAGCTTAGAGGGGGCTCTGAGTGGCTACACCTTC. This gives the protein CASSLEGALSGYTF.

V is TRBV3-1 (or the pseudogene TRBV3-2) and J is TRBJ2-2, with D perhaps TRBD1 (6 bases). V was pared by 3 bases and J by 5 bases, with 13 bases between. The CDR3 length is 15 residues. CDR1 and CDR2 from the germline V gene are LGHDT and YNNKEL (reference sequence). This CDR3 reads CASSHIIRGTGELFF. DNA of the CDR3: TGTGCCAGCAGCCACATAATCAGGGGTACCGGGGAGCTGTTTTTT.

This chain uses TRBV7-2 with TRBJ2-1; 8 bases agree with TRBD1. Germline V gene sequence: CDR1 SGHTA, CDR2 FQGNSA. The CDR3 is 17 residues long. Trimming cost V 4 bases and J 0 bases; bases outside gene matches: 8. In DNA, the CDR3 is TGTGCCAGCAGCTCTCGACAGGGGTCGAACTCCTACAATGAGCAGTTCTTC. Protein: CASSSRQGSNSYNEQFF.

CDR3 bases: TGTGCCAGCAGCTCCCGGGACAGGGGGGAAGCTTTCTTT. Protein: CASSSRDRGEAFF. The chain has TRBV3-1 (or the pseudogene TRBV3-2) and TRBJ1-1; 11 bases are shared with TRBD1. Germline CDR1 reads LGHDT; CDR2 reads YNNKEL (reference sequence). The CDR3 is 13 amino acids. V shed 5 bases, J shed 8 bases, and the junction held 4 bases outside the gene matches.

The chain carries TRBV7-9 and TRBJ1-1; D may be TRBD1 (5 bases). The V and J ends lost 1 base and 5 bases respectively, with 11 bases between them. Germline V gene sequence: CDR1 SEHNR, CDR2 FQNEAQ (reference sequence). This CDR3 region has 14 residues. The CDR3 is CASSLGGRWTEAFF. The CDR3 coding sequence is TGTGCCAGCAGCTTAGGGGGCAGGTGGACTGAAGCTTTCTTT.

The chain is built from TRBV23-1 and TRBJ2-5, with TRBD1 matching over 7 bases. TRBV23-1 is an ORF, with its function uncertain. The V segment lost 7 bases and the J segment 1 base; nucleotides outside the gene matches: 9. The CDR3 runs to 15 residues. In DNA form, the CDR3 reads TGCGCCAGCACCCCCCCCGACAGGGCCCAAGAGACCCAGTACTTC. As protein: CASTPPDRAQETQYF.

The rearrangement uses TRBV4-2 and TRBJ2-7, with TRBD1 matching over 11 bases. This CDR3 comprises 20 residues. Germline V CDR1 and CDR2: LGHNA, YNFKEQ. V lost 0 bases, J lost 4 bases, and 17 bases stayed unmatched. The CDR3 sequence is CASSQDTNLERDRGRYEQYF. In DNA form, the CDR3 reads TGTGCCAGCAGCCAAGATACTAACTTGGAAAGGGACAGGGGGAGGTACGAGCAGTACTTC.

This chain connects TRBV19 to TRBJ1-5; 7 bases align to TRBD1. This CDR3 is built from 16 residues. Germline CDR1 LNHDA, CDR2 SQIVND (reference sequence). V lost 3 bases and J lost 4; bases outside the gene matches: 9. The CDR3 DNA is TGTGCCAGTAGTATCCAAGGGGGCTTCAATAATCAGCCCCAGCATTTT. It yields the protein CASSIQGGFNNQPQHF.

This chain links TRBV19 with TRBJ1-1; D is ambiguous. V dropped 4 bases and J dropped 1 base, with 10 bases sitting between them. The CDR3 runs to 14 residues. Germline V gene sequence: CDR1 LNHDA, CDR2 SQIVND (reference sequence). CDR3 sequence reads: CASSTNTENTEAFF. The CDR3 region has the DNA TGTGCCAGTAGTACAAATACAGAGAACACTGAAGCTTTCTTT.

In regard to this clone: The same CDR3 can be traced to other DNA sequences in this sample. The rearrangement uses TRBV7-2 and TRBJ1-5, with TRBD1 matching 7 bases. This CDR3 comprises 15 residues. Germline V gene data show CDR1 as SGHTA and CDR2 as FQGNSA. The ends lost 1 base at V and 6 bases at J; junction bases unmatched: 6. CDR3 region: CASSLEAGGGQPQHF. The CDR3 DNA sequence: TGTGCCAGCAGCTTAGAAGCAGGGGGTGGTCAGCCCCAGCATTTT.

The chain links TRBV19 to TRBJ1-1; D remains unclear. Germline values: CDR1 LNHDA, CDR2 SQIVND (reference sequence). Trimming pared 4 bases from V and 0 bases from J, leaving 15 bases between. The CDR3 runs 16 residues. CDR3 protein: CASSREEGGMNTEAFF. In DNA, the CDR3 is TGTGCCAGTAGTAGAGAGGAGGGAGGGATGAACACTGAAGCTTTCTTT.

This CDR3 reads CASSQNTGGANTQYF. CDR3 DNA: TGTGCCAGCAGCCAAAATACAGGGGGCGCAAATACGCAGTATTTT. The V call is TRBV3-1 (or the pseudogene TRBV3-2), the J call TRBJ2-3; 9 bases fit TRBD1. Germline CDR1 reads LGHDT; CDR2 reads YNNKEL (reference sequence). This CDR3 is 15 amino acids long. Losses at the gene ends were 2 bases for V and 7 bases for J; bases not matched to a gene: 7.

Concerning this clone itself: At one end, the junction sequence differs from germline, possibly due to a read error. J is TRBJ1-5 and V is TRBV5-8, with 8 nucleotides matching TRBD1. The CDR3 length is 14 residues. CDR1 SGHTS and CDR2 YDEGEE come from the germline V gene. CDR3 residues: CASNLDRGNQPQHF. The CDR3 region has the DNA TGTGCCAGCAACTTGGACAGGGGCAATCAGCCCCAGCATTTT.

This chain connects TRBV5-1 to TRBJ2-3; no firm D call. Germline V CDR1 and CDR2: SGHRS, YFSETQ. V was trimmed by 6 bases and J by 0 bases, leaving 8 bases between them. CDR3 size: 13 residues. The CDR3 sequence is CASTSGSTDTQYF. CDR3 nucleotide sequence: TGCGCCAGCACATCGGGTAGCACAGATACGCAGTATTTT.

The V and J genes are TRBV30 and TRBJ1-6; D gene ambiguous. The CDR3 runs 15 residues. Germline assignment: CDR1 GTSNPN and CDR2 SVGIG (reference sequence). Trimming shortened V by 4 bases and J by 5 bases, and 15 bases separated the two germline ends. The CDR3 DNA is TGTGCCTGGATCCCCGGGAGGAACAATAATTCACCCCTCCACTTT. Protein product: CAWIPGRNNNSPLHF.

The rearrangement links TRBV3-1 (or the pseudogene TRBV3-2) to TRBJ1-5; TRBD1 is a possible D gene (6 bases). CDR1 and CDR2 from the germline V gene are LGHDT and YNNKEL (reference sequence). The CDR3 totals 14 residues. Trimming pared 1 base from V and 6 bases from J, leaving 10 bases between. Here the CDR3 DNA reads TGTGCCAGCAGCCAAGGGACAGACCCTCAGCCCCAGCATTTT. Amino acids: CASSQGTDPQPQHF.

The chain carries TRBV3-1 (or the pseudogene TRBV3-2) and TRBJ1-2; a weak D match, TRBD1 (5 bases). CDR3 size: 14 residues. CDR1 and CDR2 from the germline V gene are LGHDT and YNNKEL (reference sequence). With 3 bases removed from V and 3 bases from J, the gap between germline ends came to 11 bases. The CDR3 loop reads CASSQLGGDYGYTF. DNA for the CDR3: TGTGCCAGCAGCCAGCTCGGGGGAGACTATGGCTACACCTTC.

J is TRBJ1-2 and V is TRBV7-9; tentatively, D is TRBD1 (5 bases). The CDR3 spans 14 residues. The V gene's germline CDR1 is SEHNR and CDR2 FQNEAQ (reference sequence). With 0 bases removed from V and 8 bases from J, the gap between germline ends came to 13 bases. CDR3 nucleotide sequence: TGTGCCAGCAGCTTAGCCCAGGGTTCCATCGGCTACACCTTC. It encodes CASSLAQGSIGYTF.

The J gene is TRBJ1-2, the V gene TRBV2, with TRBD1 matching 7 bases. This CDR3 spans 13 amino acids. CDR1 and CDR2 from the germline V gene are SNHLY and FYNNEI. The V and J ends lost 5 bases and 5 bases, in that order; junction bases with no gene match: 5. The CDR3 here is CASSKDRAYGYTF. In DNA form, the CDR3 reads TGTGCCAGCAGTAAAGACAGGGCTTATGGCTACACCTTC.